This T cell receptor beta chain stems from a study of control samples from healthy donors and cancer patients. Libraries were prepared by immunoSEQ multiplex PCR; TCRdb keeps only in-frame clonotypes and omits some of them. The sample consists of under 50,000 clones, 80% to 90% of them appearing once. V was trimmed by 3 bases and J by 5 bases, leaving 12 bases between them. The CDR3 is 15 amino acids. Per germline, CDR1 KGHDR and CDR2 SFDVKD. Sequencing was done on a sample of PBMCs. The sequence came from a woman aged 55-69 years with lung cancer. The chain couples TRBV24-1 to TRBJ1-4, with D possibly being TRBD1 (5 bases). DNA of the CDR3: TGTGCCACCAGTGATCCGGGACTGGGGAATGAAAAACTGTTTTTT. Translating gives CATSDPGLGNEKLFF.